The rows below give T cell receptor beta chains drawn from one sample of a study of cytomegalovirus exposure and HLA in healthy donors. The assay was immunoSEQ multiplex PCR, and TCRdb's table has in-frame clones only and misses some. The sample holds about 95,000 clones, 78% seen once. The material sequenced was PBMCs. The receptors shown here come from a woman aged 40-49 years in good health and CMV-seropositive. CDR3s include the opening cysteine and the closing phenylalanine or tryptophan. Each record gives: J gene, D gene, clone size, V gene, CDR3 DNA, CDR3 protein. D genes are given only for firm matches. Rows may omit the clone size; those that give it use once, few, many or a size class.

>TRBJ2-1|TRBD2|NA|TRBV2
TGTGCCAGCAGAGCACTAGCGGGGGGCTCCTACAATGAGCAGTTCTTC
CASRALAGGSYNEQFF
>TRBJ2-7|NA|NA|TRBV6-6
TGTGCCAGCAGTGCGACAGACTCCTACGAGCAGTACTTC
CASSATDSYEQYF
>TRBJ2-7|NA|NA|TRBV7-8
TGTGCCAGCAGCCCCACGGGGTACGAGCAGTACTTC
CASSPTGYEQYF
>TRBJ2-5|NA|NA|TRBV5-1
TGCGCCAGCAGCTTGGCAGGGGGGCCAATTCAAGAGACCCAGTACTTC
CASSLAGGPIQETQYF
>TRBJ2-2|NA|NA|TRBV5-4
TGTGCCAGCAGTAACGGGACTTTTGGGATCGGGGAGCTGTTTTTT
CASSNGTFGIGELFF
>TRBJ2-3|NA|few|TRBV11-3
TGTGCCAGCAGCTTAACTAGTTCGACAGATACGCAGTATTTT
CASSLTSSTDTQYF
>TRBJ2-3|TRBD1|NA|TRBV5-1
TGCGCCAGCAGCCCGAACCGAGGGACAGGGAGAGAAGATACGCAGTATTTT
CASSPNRGTGREDTQYF
>TRBJ1-1|TRBD1|NA|TRBV10-3
TGTGCCATTCTTGGACAGGGGAATACTGAAGCTTTCTTT
CAILGQGNTEAFF
>TRBJ2-3|NA|NA|TRBV6-4
TGTGCCAGCAGTGACGGGGCGGCCAGCACAGATACGCAGTATTTT
CASSDGAASTDTQYF
>TRBJ2-7|NA|NA|TRBV10-3
TGTGCCATCAGTGAGTTTAGCGGAAGAGTTGACTCCTACGAGCAGTACTTC
CAISEFSGRVDSYEQYF
>TRBJ2-3|NA|NA|TRBV5-8
TGTGCCAGCAGCTTGGGACTCCTCCCGGGAGATACGCAGTATTTT
CASSLGLLPGDTQYF
>TRBJ1-5|NA|NA|TRBV28
TGTGCCAGCAGACCCGCCCGGTTCCAGCCCCAGCATTTT
CASRPARFQPQHF
>TRBJ1-1|NA|few|TRBV25-1
TGTGCCAGCAGTGGGGACACAGGGATCACTGAAGCTTTCTTT
CASSGDTGITEAFF
>TRBJ1-5|NA|NA|TRBV6-1
TGTGCCAGCAGGCAAGGGGTATGGCAGCCCCAGCATTTT
CASRQGVWQPQHF
>TRBJ1-3|NA|NA|TRBV5-1
TGCGCCAGGGGCCGGCGTATCAATTCGTCTGGAAACACCATATATTTT
CARGRRINSSGNTIYF
>TRBJ2-5|NA|NA|TRBV27
TGTGCCAGCAGTTCAACAAGGGGAGGCCCCAGAGAGACCCAGTACTTC
CASSSTRGGPRETQYF
>TRBJ2-5|TRBD1|NA|TRBV14
TGTGCCAGCAGCCAAGTGACAGGGGCGGGGGAGACCCAGTACTTC
CASSQVTGAGETQYF
>TRBJ2-1|TRBD2|NA|TRBV9
TGTGCCAGCAGCGTCCCTAGCGGAGAATACAATGAGCAGTTCTTC
CASSVPSGEYNEQFF
>TRBJ2-5|TRBD1|few|TRBV2
TGTGCCAGCAGAATACAGGACAGGGACAAAGAGACCCAGTACTTC
CASRIQDRDKETQYF